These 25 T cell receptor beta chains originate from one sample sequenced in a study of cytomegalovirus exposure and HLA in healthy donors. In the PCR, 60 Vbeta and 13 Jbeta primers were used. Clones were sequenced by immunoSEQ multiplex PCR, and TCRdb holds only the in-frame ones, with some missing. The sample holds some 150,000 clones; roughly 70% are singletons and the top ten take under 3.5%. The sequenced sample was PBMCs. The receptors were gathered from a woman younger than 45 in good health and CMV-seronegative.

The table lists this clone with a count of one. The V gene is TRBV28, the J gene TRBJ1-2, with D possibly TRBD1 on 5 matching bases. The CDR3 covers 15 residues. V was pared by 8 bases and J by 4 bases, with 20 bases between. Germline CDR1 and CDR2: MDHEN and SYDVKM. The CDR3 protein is CASGHSDGNVYGYTF. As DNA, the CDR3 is TGTGCCAGCGGACATTCGGACGGAAACGTCTATGGCTACACCTTC.

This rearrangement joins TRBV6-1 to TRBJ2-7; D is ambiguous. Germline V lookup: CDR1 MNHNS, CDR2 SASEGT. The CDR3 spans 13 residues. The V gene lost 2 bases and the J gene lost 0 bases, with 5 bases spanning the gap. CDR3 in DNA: TGTGCCAGCAGTGAAATCAGCTCCTACGAGCAGTACTTC. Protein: CASSEISSYEQYF.

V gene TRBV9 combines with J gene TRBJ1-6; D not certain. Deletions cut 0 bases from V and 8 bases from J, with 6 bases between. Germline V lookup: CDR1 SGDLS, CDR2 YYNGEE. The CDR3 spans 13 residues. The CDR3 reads CASSVAMDSPLHF. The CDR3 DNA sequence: TGTGCCAGCAGCGTAGCTATGGATTCACCCCTCCACTTT.

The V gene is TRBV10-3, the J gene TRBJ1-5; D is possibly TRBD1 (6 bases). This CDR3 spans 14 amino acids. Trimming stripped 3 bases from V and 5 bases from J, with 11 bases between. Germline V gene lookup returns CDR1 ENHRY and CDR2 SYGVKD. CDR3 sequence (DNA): TGTGCCATCAGTGACAGCAGGGGTGATCAGCCCCAGCATTTT. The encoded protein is CAISDSRGDQPQHF.

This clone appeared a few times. CDR3 nucleotides: TGTGCCAGTAGTCCGGGGGGCACTGAAGCTTTCTTT. Translated, it gives CASSPGGTEAFF. This chain uses TRBV19 with TRBJ1-1, with D possibly TRBD1 on 5 matching bases. CDR1 and CDR2 (germline): LNHDA, SQIVND (reference sequence). There are 12 residues in the CDR3. Trimming removed 5 bases at V and 4 bases at J, with 8 bases between.

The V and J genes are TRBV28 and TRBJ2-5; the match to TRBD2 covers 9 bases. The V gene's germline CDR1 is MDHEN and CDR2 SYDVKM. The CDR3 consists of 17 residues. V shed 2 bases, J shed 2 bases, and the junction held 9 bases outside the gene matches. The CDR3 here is CASSLPGLARLQETQYF. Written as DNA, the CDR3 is TGTGCCAGCAGTTTACCCGGACTAGCGAGACTTCAAGAGACCCAGTACTTC. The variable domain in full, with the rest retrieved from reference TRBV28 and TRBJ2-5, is DVKVTQSSRYLVKRTGEKVFLECVQDMDHENMFWYRQDPGLGLRLIYFSYDVKMKEKGDIPEGYSVSREKKERFSLILESASTNQTSMYLCASSLPGLARLQETQYFGPGTRLLVL.

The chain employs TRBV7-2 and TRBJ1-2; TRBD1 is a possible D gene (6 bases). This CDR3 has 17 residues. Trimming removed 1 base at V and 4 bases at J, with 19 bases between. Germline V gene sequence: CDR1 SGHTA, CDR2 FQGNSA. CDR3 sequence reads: CASSLVGSGGAPYGYTF. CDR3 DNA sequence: TGTGCCAGCAGCTTAGTGGGGTCGGGGGGGGCTCCCTATGGCTACACCTTC.

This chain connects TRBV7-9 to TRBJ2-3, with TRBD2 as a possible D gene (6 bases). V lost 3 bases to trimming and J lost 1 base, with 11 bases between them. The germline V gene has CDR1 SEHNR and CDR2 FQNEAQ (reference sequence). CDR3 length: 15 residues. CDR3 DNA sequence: TGTGCCAGCAGCTTGGGAGGTGCCCGCACAGATACGCAGTATTTT. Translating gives CASSLGGARTDTQYF.

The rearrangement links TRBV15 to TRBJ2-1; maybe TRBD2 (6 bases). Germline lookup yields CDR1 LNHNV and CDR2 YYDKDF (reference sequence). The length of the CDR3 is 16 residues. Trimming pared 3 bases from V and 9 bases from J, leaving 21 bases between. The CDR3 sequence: CATSSPRDSASAEQFF. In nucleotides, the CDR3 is TGTGCCACCAGCAGTCCCCGGGACTCAGCCTCTGCTGAGCAGTTCTTC.

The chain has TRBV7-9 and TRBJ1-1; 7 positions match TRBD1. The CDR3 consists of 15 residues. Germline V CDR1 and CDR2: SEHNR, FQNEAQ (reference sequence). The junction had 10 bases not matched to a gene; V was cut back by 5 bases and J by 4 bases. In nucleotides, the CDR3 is TGTGCCAGCAGCCTATACGACAGGGTGAGCACTGAAGCTTTCTTT. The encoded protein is CASSLYDRVSTEAFF.

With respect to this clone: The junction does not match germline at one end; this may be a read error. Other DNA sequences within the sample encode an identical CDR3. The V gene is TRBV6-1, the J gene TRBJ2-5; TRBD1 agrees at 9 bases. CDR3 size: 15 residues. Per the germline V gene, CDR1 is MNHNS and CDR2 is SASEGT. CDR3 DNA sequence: TGCGCCAGCAGTGAATCGAGACAGGGGGTTGAGACCCAGTACTTC. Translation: CASSESRQGVETQYF.

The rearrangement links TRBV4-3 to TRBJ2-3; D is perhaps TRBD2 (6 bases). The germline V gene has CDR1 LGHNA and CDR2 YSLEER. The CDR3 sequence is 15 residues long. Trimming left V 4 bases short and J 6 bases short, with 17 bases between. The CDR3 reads CASSRRDSPRDTQYF. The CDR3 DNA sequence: TGCGCCAGCAGCCGCCGGGACTCACCACGGGATACGCAGTATTTT.

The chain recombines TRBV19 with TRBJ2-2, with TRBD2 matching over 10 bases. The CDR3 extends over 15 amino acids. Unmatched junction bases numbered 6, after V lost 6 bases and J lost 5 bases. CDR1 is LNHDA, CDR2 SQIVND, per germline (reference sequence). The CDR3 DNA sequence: TGTGCCAGTAGCTTAGCGGGAGGTGATACCGGGGAGCTGTTTTTT. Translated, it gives CASSLAGGDTGELFF. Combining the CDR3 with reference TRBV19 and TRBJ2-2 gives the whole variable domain DGGITQSPKYLFRKEGQNVTLSCEQNLNHDAMYWYRQDPGQGLRLIYYSQIVNDFQKGDIAEGYSVSREKKESFPLTVTSAQKNPTAFYLCASSLAGGDTGELFFGEGSRLTVL.

CDR3 in amino acids: CASNLAGVAGELFF. The CDR3 nucleotides read TGTGCCAGCAACCTAGCGGGAGTCGCCGGGGAGCTGTTTTTT. The gene calls are TRBV7-9 and TRBJ2-2; 10 nucleotides align to TRBD2. CDR1 SEHNR and CDR2 FQNEAQ come from the germline V gene (reference sequence). V lost 7 bases and J lost 6; bases outside the gene matches: 5. This CDR3 contains 14 residues. The full variable domain, in which reference TRBV7-9 and TRBJ2-2 provide the parts outside the CDR3, is DTGVSQNPRHKITKRGQNVTFRCDPISEHNRLYWYRQTLGQGPEFLTYFQNEAQLEKSRLLSDRFSAERPKGSFSTLEIQRTEQGDSAMYLCASNLAGVAGELFFGEGSRLTVL.

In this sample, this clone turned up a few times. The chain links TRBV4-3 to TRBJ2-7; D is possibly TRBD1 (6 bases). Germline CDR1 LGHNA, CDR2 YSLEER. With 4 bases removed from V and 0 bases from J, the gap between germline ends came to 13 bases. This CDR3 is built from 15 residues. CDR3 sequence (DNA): TGCGCCAGCAGCCCTACAGGGTGGAGCTCCTACGAGCAGTACTTC. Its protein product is CASSPTGWSSYEQYF.

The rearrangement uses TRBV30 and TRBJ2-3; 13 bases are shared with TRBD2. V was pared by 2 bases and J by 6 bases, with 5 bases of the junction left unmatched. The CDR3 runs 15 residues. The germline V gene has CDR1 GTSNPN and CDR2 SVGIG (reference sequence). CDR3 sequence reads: CAWSWTSGGRDTQYF. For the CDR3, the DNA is TGTGCCTGGAGTTGGACTAGCGGGGGTCGGGATACGCAGTATTTT. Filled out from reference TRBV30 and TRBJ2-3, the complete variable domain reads SQTIHQWPATLVQPVGSPLSLECTVEGTSNPNLYWYRQAAGRGLQLLFYSVGIGQISSEVPQNLSASRPQDRQFILSSKKLLLSDSGFYLCAWSWTSGGRDTQYFGPGTRLTVL.

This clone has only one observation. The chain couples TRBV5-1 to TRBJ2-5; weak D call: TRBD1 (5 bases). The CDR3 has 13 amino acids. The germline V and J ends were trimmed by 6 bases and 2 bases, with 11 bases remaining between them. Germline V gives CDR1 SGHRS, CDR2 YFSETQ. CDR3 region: CASTRGLQETQYF. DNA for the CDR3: TGCGCCAGCACTAGGGGATTACAAGAGACCCAGTACTTC.

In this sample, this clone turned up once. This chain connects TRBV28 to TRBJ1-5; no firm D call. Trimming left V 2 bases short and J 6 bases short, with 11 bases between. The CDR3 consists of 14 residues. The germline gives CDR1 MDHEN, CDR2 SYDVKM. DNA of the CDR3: TGTGCCAGCAGTTTAGGGTCGAGCGGTCAGCCCCAGCATTTT. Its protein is CASSLGSSGQPQHF.

The CDR3 nucleotides are TGCGCCAGCAGCCTAGCGGTTACGGGTAATGAGCAGTTCTTC. Its protein product is CASSLAVTGNEQFF. This chain joins TRBV5-1 and TRBJ2-1; 7 bases line up with TRBD2. CDR3 length: 14 amino acids. The ends lost 4 bases at V and 7 bases at J; junction bases unmatched: 8. Germline values: CDR1 SGHRS, CDR2 YFSETQ.

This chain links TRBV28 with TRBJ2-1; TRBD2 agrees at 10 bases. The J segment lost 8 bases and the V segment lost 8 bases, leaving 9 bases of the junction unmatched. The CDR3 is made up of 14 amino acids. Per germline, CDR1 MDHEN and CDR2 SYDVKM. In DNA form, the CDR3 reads TGTGCCAGCGGTGCTAGCGGGAGATTGGATGAGCAGTTCTTC. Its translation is CASGASGRLDEQFF.

CDR3 residues: CASSISTSGDPYEQYF. The CDR3 DNA is TGCGCCAGCAGCATCTCGACTAGCGGGGATCCCTACGAGCAGTACTTC. This chain connects TRBV5-1 to TRBJ2-7; 11 positions agree with TRBD2. CDR1 is SGHRS, CDR2 YFSETQ, per germline. The CDR3 consists of 16 residues. Unmatched junction bases numbered 8, after V lost 4 bases and J lost 2 bases.

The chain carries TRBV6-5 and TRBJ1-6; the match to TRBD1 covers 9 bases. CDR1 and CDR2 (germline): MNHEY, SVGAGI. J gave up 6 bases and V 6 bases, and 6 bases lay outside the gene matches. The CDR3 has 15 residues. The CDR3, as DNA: TGTGCCAGCAGGGGACAGGGACTGAGTAATTCACCCCTCCACTTT. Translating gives CASRGQGLSNSPLHF.

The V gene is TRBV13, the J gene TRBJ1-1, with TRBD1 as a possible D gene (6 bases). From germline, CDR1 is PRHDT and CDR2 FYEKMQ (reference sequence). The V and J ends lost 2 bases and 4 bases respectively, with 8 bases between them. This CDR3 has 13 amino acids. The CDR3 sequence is CASSLFRGTEAFF. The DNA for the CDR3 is TGTGCCAGCAGCTTATTCAGGGGCACTGAAGCTTTCTTT.

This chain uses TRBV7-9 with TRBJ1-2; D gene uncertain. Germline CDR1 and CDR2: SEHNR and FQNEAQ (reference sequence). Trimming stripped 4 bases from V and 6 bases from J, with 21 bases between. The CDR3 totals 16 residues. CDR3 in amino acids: CASSWDLIGPEDGYTF. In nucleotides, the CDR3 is TGTGCCAGCAGCTGGGATCTAATAGGACCGGAGGATGGCTACACCTTC.

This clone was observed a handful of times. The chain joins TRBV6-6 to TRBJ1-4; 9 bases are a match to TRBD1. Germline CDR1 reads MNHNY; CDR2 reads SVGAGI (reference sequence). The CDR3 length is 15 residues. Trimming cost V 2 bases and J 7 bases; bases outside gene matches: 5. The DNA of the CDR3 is TGTGCCAGCAGTTACGGCGGGACAGGGCCTGAAAAACTGTTTTTT. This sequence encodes CASSYGGTGPEKLFF.